This T cell receptor (beta chain) comes out of a study of blood T cell repertoires in COVID-19. The method was immunoSEQ multiplex PCR; TCRdb's version includes in-frame clones alone and lacks a portion of them. The table lists fewer than 200,000 clones, 84% of them singletons, with under 4% in the top ten. This receptor was obtained from a woman aged 25 to 39 who had been exposed to COVID-19. What was sequenced was PBMCs or T cells enriched from blood (not recorded which).

The CDR3 DNA reads as TGTGCCAGCAGCCGGAATACAAACAGGGCGTATAGCAATCAGCCCCAGCATTTT. Translation: CASSRNTNRAYSNQPQHF. The chain uses TRBV28 and TRBJ1-5; TRBD1 is a possible D gene (6 bases). The V gene's germline CDR1 is MDHEN and CDR2 SYDVKM. V was cut by 6 bases and J by 0 bases, with 21 bases left in between. The CDR3 has 18 residues.